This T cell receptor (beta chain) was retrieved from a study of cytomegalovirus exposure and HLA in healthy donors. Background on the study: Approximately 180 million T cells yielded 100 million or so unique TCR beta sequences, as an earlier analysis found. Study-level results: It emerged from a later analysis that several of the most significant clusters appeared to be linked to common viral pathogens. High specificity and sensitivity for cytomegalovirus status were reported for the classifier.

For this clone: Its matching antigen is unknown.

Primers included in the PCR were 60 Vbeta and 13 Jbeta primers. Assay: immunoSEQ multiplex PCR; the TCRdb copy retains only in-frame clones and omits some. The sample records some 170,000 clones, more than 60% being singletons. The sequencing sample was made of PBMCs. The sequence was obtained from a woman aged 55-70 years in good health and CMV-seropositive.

The CDR3 reads CASSPGQDNEQFF. The DNA of the CDR3 is TGCGCCAGCAGCCCAGGGCAGGACAATGAGCAGTTCTTC. The chain couples TRBV5-1 to TRBJ2-1; TRBD1 is a possible D gene (5 bases). Germline CDR1 reads SGHRS; CDR2 reads YFSETQ. V was shortened by 4 bases and J by 5 bases, with 10 bases between the two germline ends. The CDR3 extends over 13 amino acids.